This T cell receptor (beta chain) was retrieved from a study of response to subunit inactivated influenza vaccine. V was shortened by 8 bases and J by 1 base, with 8 bases between the two germline ends. CDR3 length equals 12 residues. TCRdb recomputed calls from the RT-PCR reads with MiXCR, one row per CDR3 protein. The sample lists about 540,000 distinct CDR3 sequences; under 25% were seen once. The sample holds a few counts of this clonotype. The same sample was also used in a study of T cells expressing NK-cell markers. That report notes: UMIs accompanied the 5'RACE template switching by which TCR beta cDNA was made.

The V and J genes are TRBV12-3 or TRBV12-4 and TRBJ1-1; tentatively, D is TRBD1 (5 bases). This TCR derives from a man in his forties or fifties who received an inactivated influenza vaccine. The sample in question was CD4+ T cells sorted from PBMCs, obtained less than 13 days after vaccination. CDR3: CASGAGNTEAFF. Written as DNA, the CDR3 is TGTGCCAGCGGGGCGGGGAACACTGAAGCTTTCTTT.